This T cell receptor (beta chain) was sequenced for a study of blood T cell repertoires in COVID-19. Study-level information: The origin of the acute and convalescent COVID-19 samples was the United States, Italy and Spain. T cells, B-cell-depleted T cells, or PBMCs supplied cDNA or gDNA.

Patients at the Seattle site were enrolled during active infection and followed longitudinally. CDR3 size: 14 residues. V was pared by 3 bases and J by 8 bases, with 10 bases of the junction left unmatched. Germline CDR1 and CDR2: DFQATT and SNEGSKA (reference sequence). Using immunoSEQ multiplex PCR, the repertoire was profiled, and TCRdb retains in-frame clones only, with some absent. This sample has roughly 160,000 clones, with around 87% found just once. Material for sequencing was peripheral blood. The genes are TRBV20-1 and TRBJ2-1; 7 nucleotides agree with TRBD2. The TCR comes from a woman of 80 years or more with COVID-19, enrolled during active disease. The CDR3 region is CSASGLAGVDEQFF. The CDR3 DNA reads TGCAGTGCTAGTGGACTGGCGGGAGTTGATGAGCAGTTCTTC.